The 24 T cell receptor beta chains reported below all come from one sample, sequenced in a study of beta chain features in type 1 diabetes. Every isolated RNA sample was fully reverse transcribed, so sequencing captured expressed TCRB transcripts. Sequenced by immunoSEQ multiplex PCR; TCRdb stores in-frame clones only, minus some. This table has roughly 140,000 clones, about 8.1% appearing once. The sample was central memory CD4+ T cells from blood. The receptors shown here come from a man younger than 35 in good health.

This sequence joins TRBV6-1 and TRBJ1-2, with a tentative D call TRBD1 (5 bases). This CDR3 region has 14 residues. Germline CDR1 reads MNHNS; CDR2 reads SASEGT. Trimming removed 5 bases from V and 3 bases from J, with 13 bases in between. In DNA, the CDR3 is TGTGCCAGCAGTCCTCAGACAGTGGACTATGGCTACACCTTC. Translation: CASSPQTVDYGYTF.

The genes are TRBV6-6 and TRBJ1-6; D is uncertain. CDR1 is MNHNY, CDR2 SVGAGI, per germline (reference sequence). The CDR3 length is 14 residues. V was clipped by 2 bases and J by 6 bases, with 8 bases between them. The CDR3 nucleotides are TGTGCCAGCAGTTACGGGCAGCTTAATTCACCCCTCCACTTT. Its protein is CASSYGQLNSPLHF.

This clone has just a few counts. The chain is built from TRBV9 and TRBJ1-1, with a tentative D call TRBD1 (5 bases). CDR3 length: 15 residues. The V and J ends lost 0 bases and 7 bases respectively, with 16 bases between them. Germline loops: CDR1 SGDLS, CDR2 YYNGEE. The CDR3, as DNA: TGTGCCAGCAGCGTAGCTCCTTCGACAGCCTATGAAGCTTTCTTT. As protein: CASSVAPSTAYEAFF.

Of note for this clone: This may be a read error, as it is one base from a much larger clone. The chain uses TRBV7-8 and TRBJ2-7; 9 bases fit TRBD1. Germline CDR1 reads SGHVS; CDR2 reads FQNEAQ. The V gene end was trimmed by 4 bases and the J gene end by 0 bases; junction bases not matched to a gene: 1. This CDR3 spans 14 amino acids. CDR3 in DNA: TGTGCCAGCAGCTCGACAGGGGGCTCCTACGAGCAGTACTTC. This encodes CASSSTGGSYEQYF.

This chain uses TRBV7-3 with TRBJ2-3; perhaps TRBD1 as D (6 bases). The germline V gene encodes CDR1 SGHTA and CDR2 FQGTGA. V was clipped by 5 bases and J by 0 bases, with 12 bases between them. The CDR3 is 15 amino acids. CDR3 in amino acids: CASSQSGQSTDTQYF. The CDR3 nucleotides are TGTGCCAGCAGCCAGTCAGGACAGAGCACAGATACGCAGTATTTT.

This clone appeared a few times. The rearrangement links TRBV7-9 to TRBJ1-4, with 10 bases that match TRBD1. Germline CDR1 SEHNR, CDR2 FQNEAQ (reference sequence). This CDR3 spans 14 amino acids. Trimming removed 5 bases from V and 7 bases from J; junction bases left unmatched: 4. The CDR3: CASSQDRGLEKLFF. CDR3 DNA: TGTGCCAGCAGCCAAGACAGGGGGCTTGAAAAACTGTTTTTT.

This clone was observed at least ten times. The genes are TRBV30 and TRBJ1-6, with D hard to call. Germline V gene lookup returns CDR1 GTSNPN and CDR2 SVGIG (reference sequence). The V end was cut by 2 bases, the J end by 7 bases, with 21 bases between. The CDR3 totals 17 residues. The DNA of the CDR3 is TGTGCCTGGAGTTCACCATGGGAGGGCGTTGGCAATTCACCCCTCCACTTT. Its translation: CAWSSPWEGVGNSPLHF.

This clone was recorded many times. V usage is TRBV7-3 and J usage is TRBJ2-2, with D tentatively TRBD2 (5 bases). CDR1 and CDR2 from the germline V gene are SGHTA and FQGTGA. There are 13 residues in the CDR3. Between the trimmed V and J ends, which lost 4 bases and 8 bases, there was a span of 11 bases. CDR3 bases: TGTGCCAGCAGCTCAGGACTCGAAGGGGAGCTGTTTTTT. This gives the protein CASSSGLEGELFF.

This clone appeared once. The rearrangement joins TRBV7-3 to TRBJ2-1; 7 bases fit TRBD1. CDR3 length: 13 amino acids. Trimming took 4 bases from V and 9 from J; bases not matched to a gene: 6. Germline lookup yields CDR1 SGHTA and CDR2 FQGTGA. The CDR3 protein is CASSSDRDLEQFF. The CDR3 DNA sequence: TGTGCCAGCAGCTCAGACAGGGACCTTGAGCAGTTCTTC.

This clone has only a few counts. The chain joins TRBV5-1 to TRBJ2-7; tentative D call: TRBD1 (6 bases). With the DNA end fitting TRBJ2-5 better, the J assignment may be wrong. This CDR3 region has 14 residues. Germline-derived CDR1 and CDR2 are SGHRS and YFSETQ. CDR3 sequence reads: CASSPGQLQETQYF. The CDR3 nucleotides are TGCGCCAGCAGCCCCGGACAGCTCCAAGAGACCCAGTACTTC.

Ten or more counts support this clone. The V and J genes are TRBV4-3 and TRBJ2-7; weak D call: TRBD2 (5 bases). The germline CDR1 and CDR2 sequences are LGHNA and YSLEER. Trimming removed 0 bases from V and 3 bases from J, with 12 bases in between. The CDR3 is made up of 15 amino acids. CDR3 nucleotides: TGCGCCAGCAGCCAAGATGCGGGTCTACACTACGAGCAGTACTTC. Encoded protein: CASSQDAGLHYEQYF.

The chain uses TRBV7-8 and TRBJ2-2; tentative D call: TRBD2 (6 bases). Between the trimmed V and J ends, which lost 5 bases and 1 base, there was a span of 14 bases. From germline, CDR1 is SGHVS and CDR2 FQNEAQ. The CDR3 has 16 amino acids. The CDR3 DNA follows: TGTGCCAGCAGCGCAAGGGGACTTCTGAACACCGGGGAGCTGTTTTTT. It yields the protein CASSARGLLNTGELFF. The full variable domain, completed using reference TRBV7-8 and TRBJ2-2, is GAGVSQSPRYKVAKRGQDVALRCDPISGHVSLFWYQQALGQGPEFLTYFQNEAQLDKSGLPSDRFFAERPEGSVSTLKIQRTQQEDSAVYLCASSARGLLNTGELFFGEGSRLTVL.

In its sample, this clone was seen many times. The genes are TRBV4-2 and TRBJ2-1; 12 bases are a match to TRBD2. The CDR3 is 14 amino acids. CDR1 and CDR2 (germline): LGHNA, YNFKEQ. The J segment lost 3 bases and the V segment lost 6 bases, leaving 0 bases of the junction unmatched. CDR3 DNA: TGTGCCAGCAGGACTAGCGGGAGCTACAATGAGCAGTTCTTC. Its protein is CASRTSGSYNEQFF.

In this sample, this clone turned up a few times. The chain has TRBV7-5 and TRBJ1-1; no DNA check was done on the table's D call, TRBD1. TRBV7-5 is assigned pseudogene status. This CDR3 is 15 amino acids long. The DNA of the CDR3 is TGTGTCAGAAGCTTAGCAGGACATATGAACACTGAAGCTTTCTTT. The encoded protein is CVRSLAGHMNTEAFF.

At least ten counts were recorded for this clone. The chain employs TRBV4-1 and TRBJ2-7, with D unresolved. CDR1 and CDR2 from the germline V gene are MGHRA and YSYEKL. V dropped 4 bases and J dropped 0 bases, with 13 bases sitting between them. CDR3 length: 15 amino acids. Here the CDR3 DNA reads TGCGCCAGCAGCCCCCTGACTCCGGGCTCCTACGAGCAGTACTTC. Translation gives CASSPLTPGSYEQYF.

In its sample, this clone was seen many times. The V gene is TRBV18, the J gene TRBJ1-2, with 7 nucleotides matching TRBD1. With V trimmed by 2 bases and J by 7 bases, 13 bases remained unmatched. The CDR3 runs 16 residues. Germline CDR1 reads KGHSH; CDR2 reads LQKENI. The CDR3 spells CASSPGQYTGVSGYTF. CDR3 coding DNA: TGTGCCAGCTCACCAGGACAATACACAGGGGTTTCTGGCTACACCTTC.

This clone has only a few counts. The chain joins TRBV7-9 to TRBJ2-5; perhaps TRBD2 as D (6 bases). The DNA end is more similar to TRBJ2-7, so the J call may be wrong. CDR3 length equals 13 residues. Per the germline V gene, CDR1 is SEHNR and CDR2 is FQNEAQ (reference sequence). For the CDR3, the DNA is TGTGCCATCGGCCGGGGGAGATCCTACGAGCAGTACTTC. Translated, it gives CAIGRGRSYEQYF.

This clone was recorded a few times. This chain uses TRBV6-5 with TRBJ2-7; no firm D call. The germline V gene encodes CDR1 MNHEY and CDR2 SVGAGI. The CDR3 loop spans 12 amino acids. The germline V and J ends were trimmed by 2 bases and 10 bases, with 12 bases remaining between them. CDR3 amino acids: CASSYPRNFQYF. The CDR3 DNA follows: TGTGCCAGCAGTTACCCCAGGAATTTCCAGTACTTC.

This chain uses TRBV30 with TRBJ2-7; TRBD1 matches 8 bases. V trimming: 0 bases; J trimming: 5 bases; junction bases outside the gene matches: 9. The CDR3 spans 15 residues. Germline values: CDR1 GTSNPN, CDR2 SVGIG (reference sequence). The CDR3 DNA sequence: TGTGCCTGGAGTGTACGGCGGACAGGGCGCGACGAGCAGTACTTC. It encodes CAWSVRRTGRDEQYF. Combining the CDR3 with reference TRBV30 and TRBJ2-7 gives the whole variable domain SQTIHQWPATLVQPVGSPLSLECTVEGTSNPNLYWYRQAAGRGLQLLFYSVGIGQISSEVPQNLSASRPQDRQFILSSKKLLLSDSGFYLCAWSVRRTGRDEQYFGPGTRLTVT.

This clone was found a few times. The chain employs TRBV29-1 and TRBJ1-1; the match to TRBD1 covers 12 bases. CDR1 is SQVTM and CDR2 is ANQGSEA in the germline V gene. The trim removed 6 bases at V and 3 bases at J, leaving 11 bases unmatched. The CDR3 contains 16 residues. In DNA form, the CDR3 reads TGCAGCGTCGGGACAGGGGGCTTGGGGCCCCACACTGAAGCTTTCTTT. Translating gives CSVGTGGLGPHTEAFF.

This sequence joins TRBV7-3 and TRBJ1-2, with D uncertain. This CDR3 region has 14 residues. Trimming pared 5 bases from V and 0 bases from J, leaving 10 bases between. Germline V gives CDR1 SGHTA, CDR2 FQGTGA. The CDR3 nucleotides are TGTGCCAGCAGCGAGGGAGCAACTAACTATGGCTACACCTTC. The encoded protein is CASSEGATNYGYTF.

This clone was picked up a small number of times. This chain uses TRBV9 with TRBJ2-3, with D perhaps matching TRBD1 (5 bases). CDR3 length: 15 residues. V was clipped by 0 bases and J by 6 bases, with 14 bases between them. Germline V gene data show CDR1 as SGDLS and CDR2 as YYNGEE. CDR3 in amino acids: CASSVGPAGKDTQYF. The CDR3 DNA reads TGTGCCAGCAGCGTAGGACCAGCAGGGAAGGATACGCAGTATTTT.

In DNA, the CDR3 is TGTGCCAGCTCACCACCTAGCATGATGGAGCACGAGCAGTACTTC. It yields the protein CASSPPSMMEHEQYF. The rearrangement joins TRBV18 to TRBJ2-5; D remains ambiguous. The J call is doubtful: the DNA matches TRBJ2-7 better. The CDR3 sequence is 15 residues long. The V gene's germline CDR1 is KGHSH and CDR2 LQKENI.

J is TRBJ1-1 and V is TRBV5-1; weak D call: TRBD1 (6 bases). Germline V gene sequence: CDR1 SGHRS, CDR2 YFSETQ. The V end lost 5 bases, the J end lost 10 bases, and 18 bases lay between the germline ends. The CDR3 is made up of 13 amino acids. The CDR3 region is CASSGHQGTRAFF. The CDR3 nucleotides read TGCGCCAGCAGTGGACACCAGGGGACCAGAGCTTTCTTT.